The present T cell receptor beta chain was sequenced within a study of resident and recirculating memory T cells in vitiligo. Sequencing was performed with immunoSEQ multiplex PCR; in TCRdb, only in-frame clones are kept and a portion is missing. The sample holds 70,000 to 95,000 clones, just over 90% seen once. The CDR3 has 16 residues. Germline V gene data show CDR1 as SGHTA and CDR2 as FQGNSA. Between the trimmed V and J ends, which lost 0 bases and 7 bases, there was a span of 15 bases. The sample taken for sequencing was blood. The receptor was derived from a male donor with vitiligo. The J gene is TRBJ1-4, the V gene TRBV7-2; D is undetermined. CDR3 in amino acids: CASSLAPVRDTEKLFF. In DNA, the CDR3 is TGTGCCAGCAGCTTAGCCCCGGTCAGAGACACTGAAAAACTGTTTTTT.